The sequence of this TCR beta chain was determined in a study of T cells in Graves' hyperthyroidism and ophthalmopathy. Looking at the study overall: Peripheral blood was secured at the point of initial diagnosis, before any treatment.

From RNA transcripts, TCR beta CDR3 regions were amplified. HTBI primers were employed in a first-round RT-PCR of the TCR CDR3. TCRdb used MiXCR to reprocess the multiplex PCR reads, holding one entry per CDR3 protein. The sample yields around 520,000 distinct CDR3 sequences, 12% to 15% seen once. The V end lost 5 bases, the J end lost 1 base, and 7 bases lay between the germline ends. Germline loops: CDR1 GTSNPN, CDR2 SVGIG (reference sequence). The CDR3 consists of 12 residues. Across 18 months, stable Graves' hyperthyroidism was marked by no progression to ophthalmopathy. Hyperthyroidism had been newly diagnosed in patients aged 18 to 65, and its duration was under 2 months. Study-wide results and caveats: Most clonotypes expanded in thyroid above 0.001 were likewise present in blood.

This clonotype occurred many times. Its specificity is not known. This receptor was identified in a woman between 35 and 50 years old with Graves' hyperthyroidism. Material for sequencing was blood. The chain couples TRBV30 to TRBJ2-3; possible D gene TRBD2, 6 bases. This CDR3 is CAWGGGTDTQYF. In DNA, the CDR3 is TGTGCCTGGGGAGGGGGCACAGATACGCAGTATTTT.